This is a list of T cell receptor beta chains from one sample in a study of T-cell reconstitution after alpha-beta-depleted transplantation in children. TCRdb independently ran MiXCR on the PCR reads; one entry per CDR3 protein. The sample carries hundreds of thousands of distinct CDR3 sequences, 13% recorded once. The source material was PBMCs, sampled from the stem cell graft. The receptor source for this set is a human donor who donated a stem cell graft to a child with Fanconi anemia. The CDR3 runs from the conserved cysteine through the conserved F or W. The order of the fields is J gene, V gene, clone size, D gene, CDR3 DNA, CDR3 protein. A D gene is named only where the DNA matches it firmly. Part of the rows lack a size; the others show once, few, many or a class for expanded clones.

J gene: TRBJ2-2; V gene: TRBV29-1; clone size: few; D gene: .; CDR3 DNA: TGCAGCGTTGATGGTAGAAACACCGGGGAGCTGTTTTTT; CDR3 protein: CSVDGRNTGELFF
J gene: TRBJ1-1; V gene: TRBV5-1; clone size: many; D gene: TRBD1; CDR3 DNA: TGCGCCAGCAGCTTGGGGACAGGGTACACTGAAGCTTTCTTT; CDR3 protein: CASSLGTGYTEAFF
J gene: TRBJ1-2; V gene: TRBV6-5; clone size: few; D gene: TRBD1; CDR3 DNA: TGTGCCAGCAGTTACTCGATTGGACAGGTTAACTATGGCTACACCTTC; CDR3 protein: CASSYSIGQVNYGYTF
J gene: TRBJ1-5; V gene: TRBV18; clone size: .; D gene: .; CDR3 DNA: TGTGCCAGCTCACCCGGACTAATGGGTCAGCCCCAGCATTTT; CDR3 protein: CASSPGLMGQPQHF
J gene: TRBJ2-7; V gene: TRBV12-3/TRBV12-4; clone size: many; D gene: TRBD2; CDR3 DNA: TGTGCCAGCAGCAGAGGTAGCGGGGGATACGTGCAGTACTTC; CDR3 protein: CASSRGSGGYVQYF
J gene: TRBJ2-2; V gene: TRBV20-1; clone size: once; D gene: TRBD1; CDR3 DNA: TGCAGTGCTGACAGGGGTTTCGGGGAGCTGTTTTTT; CDR3 protein: CSADRGFGELFF
J gene: TRBJ1-1; V gene: TRBV7-9; clone size: few; D gene: TRBD1; CDR3 DNA: TGTGCCAGCAGCTGGGGACAGGGATCCACGAACACTGAAGCTTTCTTT; CDR3 protein: CASSWGQGSTNTEAFF
J gene: TRBJ2-2; V gene: TRBV6-5; clone size: few; D gene: .; CDR3 DNA: TGTGCCAGCAGTTATGTGTCAGGGGCCACCGGGGAGCTGTTTTTT; CDR3 protein: CASSYVSGATGELFF
J gene: TRBJ2-2; V gene: TRBV5-1; clone size: .; D gene: TRBD2; CDR3 DNA: TGCGCCAGCAGCTGGACTAGCGGGGCTAACACCGGGGAGCTGTTTTTT; CDR3 protein: CASSWTSGANTGELFF
J gene: TRBJ1-2; V gene: TRBV5-1; clone size: few; D gene: TRBD1; CDR3 DNA: TGCGCCAGCAGCCCGGACAGGGGACCCTATGGCTACACCTTC; CDR3 protein: CASSPDRGPYGYTF
J gene: TRBJ1-1; V gene: TRBV2; clone size: many; D gene: TRBD1; CDR3 DNA: TGTGCCAGCAGTTCAAACTCCAGGGGGGGCGGTGAAGCTTTCTTT; CDR3 protein: CASSSNSRGGGEAFF
J gene: TRBJ2-2; V gene: TRBV6-4; clone size: many; D gene: .; CDR3 DNA: TGTGCCAGCAGTGAACAGGCGAACACCGGGGAGCTGTTTTTT; CDR3 protein: CASSEQANTGELFF
J gene: TRBJ2-1; V gene: TRBV29-1; clone size: few; D gene: TRBD2; CDR3 DNA: TGCAGTTTGGGACTAGCGGGGGTTTCGAGCTCCTACAATGAGCAGTTCTTC; CDR3 protein: CSLGLAGVSSSYNEQFF
J gene: TRBJ1-1; V gene: TRBV3-1; clone size: few; D gene: TRBD1; CDR3 DNA: TGTGCCAGCAGCCTTAGACAGGGACGGGCTTTCTTT; CDR3 protein: CASSLRQGRAFF
J gene: TRBJ2-1; V gene: TRBV7-8; clone size: few; D gene: .; CDR3 DNA: TGTGCCAGCAGCTTAGAGACCCTTGTGCGCAATGAGCAGTTCTTC; CDR3 protein: CASSLETLVRNEQFF
J gene: TRBJ2-3; V gene: TRBV7-9; clone size: many; D gene: TRBD2; CDR3 DNA: TGTGCCAGCAGCTTAACTAGCGGGGGTGACACAGATACGCAGTATTTT; CDR3 protein: CASSLTSGGDTDTQYF
J gene: TRBJ1-2; V gene: TRBV20-1; clone size: few; D gene: .; CDR3 DNA: TGCAGTGCCCTACGGACGGTCTATGGCTACACCTTC; CDR3 protein: CSALRTVYGYTF
J gene: TRBJ1-5; V gene: TRBV10-3; clone size: .; D gene: .; CDR3 DNA: TGTGCCATCAGTGACCCCGGGACCAGGGGCCGAGGCAATCAGCCCCAGCATTTT; CDR3 protein: CAISDPGTRGRGNQPQHF
J gene: TRBJ2-1; V gene: TRBV5-1; clone size: many; D gene: .; CDR3 DNA: TGCGCCAGCAGCTTGGGGCGCAATGAGCAGTTCTTC; CDR3 protein: CASSLGRNEQFF
J gene: TRBJ2-7; V gene: TRBV4-3; clone size: .; D gene: TRBD1; CDR3 DNA: TGCGCCAGCAGCCAAGATCTCCAGGGGGAGGAGCAGTACTTC; CDR3 protein: CASSQDLQGEEQYF
J gene: TRBJ1-1; V gene: TRBV5-1; clone size: few; D gene: .; CDR3 DNA: TGCGCCAGCAGCATATTGACAGAGAACACTGAAGCTTTCTTT; CDR3 protein: CASSILTENTEAFF
J gene: TRBJ2-7; V gene: TRBV5-1; clone size: many; D gene: .; CDR3 DNA: TGCGCCAGCAGCTTGCCCGACACCTACGAGCAGTACTTC; CDR3 protein: CASSLPDTYEQYF
J gene: TRBJ1-1; V gene: TRBV5-6; clone size: few; D gene: .; CDR3 DNA: TGTGCCAGCAGCTTGGACGAGTACACTGAAGCTTTCTTT; CDR3 protein: CASSLDEYTEAFF
J gene: TRBJ1-5; V gene: TRBV7-8; clone size: few; D gene: .; CDR3 DNA: TGTGCCAGCAGCCAAAACAGCCGTTATCAGCCCCAGCATTTT; CDR3 protein: CASSQNSRYQPQHF
J gene: TRBJ2-5; V gene: TRBV11-2; clone size: .; D gene: .; CDR3 DNA: TGTGCCAGCAGCTTAATCGGAGGGGGAGAGACCCAGTACTTC; CDR3 protein: CASSLIGGGETQYF
J gene: TRBJ1-2; V gene: TRBV6-5; clone size: .; D gene: .; CDR3 DNA: TGTGCCAGCGAGGGACAACCTACCTATGGCTACACCTTC; CDR3 protein: CASEGQPTYGYTF
J gene: TRBJ2-3; V gene: TRBV4-2; clone size: few; D gene: TRBD2; CDR3 DNA: TGTGCCAGCAGCCAAGTTTTAGGCGGGGGGCCACTCGGAGATACGCAGTATTTT; CDR3 protein: CASSQVLGGGPLGDTQYF
J gene: TRBJ2-7; V gene: TRBV29-1; clone size: many; D gene: TRBD2; CDR3 DNA: TGCAGCGTCGCGGGACTAGCGGGAAACACCTACGAGCAGTACTTC; CDR3 protein: CSVAGLAGNTYEQYF
J gene: TRBJ2-1; V gene: TRBV12-3/TRBV12-4; clone size: many; D gene: .; CDR3 DNA: TGTGCCAGCAGTTTAGCAAAGGGGTATGAGCAGTTCTTC; CDR3 protein: CASSLAKGYEQFF
J gene: TRBJ2-3; V gene: TRBV19; clone size: .; D gene: .; CDR3 DNA: TGTGCCAGTAAACAACAGGGAGTAGATACGCAGTATTTT; CDR3 protein: CASKQQGVDTQYF
J gene: TRBJ2-1; V gene: TRBV7-9; clone size: many; D gene: .; CDR3 DNA: TGTGCCAGCAGCCCGACATCCGGACGCCTCAATGAGCAGTTCTTC; CDR3 protein: CASSPTSGRLNEQFF
J gene: TRBJ2-5; V gene: TRBV6-1; clone size: many; D gene: TRBD2; CDR3 DNA: TGTGCCAGCAGTGAGCGGGGGGAGACCCAGTACTTC; CDR3 protein: CASSERGETQYF
J gene: TRBJ2-3; V gene: TRBV20-1; clone size: .; D gene: .; CDR3 DNA: TGCAGTCCCTGGGCCCCTAGCACAGATACGCAGTATTTT; CDR3 protein: CSPWAPSTDTQYF
J gene: TRBJ2-5; V gene: TRBV6-2/TRBV6-3; clone size: many; D gene: .; CDR3 DNA: TGTGCCAGCAGCAGACAGATACAAGAGACCCAGTACTTC; CDR3 protein: CASSRQIQETQYF
J gene: TRBJ1-1; V gene: TRBV6-1; clone size: .; D gene: .; CDR3 DNA: TGTGCCAGCAAGGTAGTCTCGACCGCTGAAGCTTTCTTT; CDR3 protein: CASKVVSTAEAFF
J gene: TRBJ1-5; V gene: TRBV4-1; clone size: many; D gene: .; CDR3 DNA: TGCGCCAGCAGCCACACAGGGAATCAGCCCCAGCATTTT; CDR3 protein: CASSHTGNQPQHF
J gene: TRBJ1-1; V gene: TRBV6-1; clone size: .; D gene: .; CDR3 DNA: TGTGCCAGCAGTAGAGGGACCGGAGTCCTGAACACTGAAGCTTTCTTT; CDR3 protein: CASSRGTGVLNTEAFF
J gene: TRBJ2-7; V gene: TRBV5-1; clone size: .; D gene: .; CDR3 DNA: TGCGCCAGCAGCCCTGGCCCAGAAGGGATTTTGGAGCAGTACTTC; CDR3 protein: CASSPGPEGILEQYF
J gene: TRBJ1-2; V gene: TRBV20-1; clone size: .; D gene: TRBD1; CDR3 DNA: TGCAGTGCTCCTGGACAGGGTCTGATCTATGGCTACACCTTC; CDR3 protein: CSAPGQGLIYGYTF
J gene: TRBJ2-1; V gene: TRBV12-3/TRBV12-4; clone size: many; D gene: TRBD1; CDR3 DNA: TGTGCCAGCAGTTTATCCGTGACAGGGCCGGGGCTCTTC; CDR3 protein: CASSLSVTGPGLF
J gene: TRBJ2-2; V gene: TRBV4-3; clone size: many; D gene: .; CDR3 DNA: TGCGCCAGCAGCCAAGAGTGGCGAGGGGCCGGGGAGCTGTTTTTT; CDR3 protein: CASSQEWRGAGELFF
J gene: TRBJ2-1; V gene: TRBV29-1; clone size: many; D gene: .; CDR3 DNA: TGCAGCGTTGTGAAGGGTTACAATGAGCAGTTCTTC; CDR3 protein: CSVVKGYNEQFF